This entry lists 3 T cell receptor beta chains sequenced from one sample in a study of T cell changes during pregnancy in multiple sclerosis. Produced via immunoSEQ multiplex PCR; TCRdb's table is partial and in-frame only. Among tens of thousands of clones, 85% to 95% were seen once, and the ten largest hold 0.7% to 1%. The sample here was CD4+ T cells from peripheral blood mononuclear cells, taken in the second trimester of pregnancy. These receptors all come from a female donor in good health, enrolled as a control in a pregnancy study.

V gene TRBV18 combines with J gene TRBJ2-7; D possibly corresponds to TRBD2 (6 bases). The CDR3 length is 15 residues. V gave up 0 bases and J gave up 5 bases, with 14 bases separating them. Germline lookup yields CDR1 KGHSH and CDR2 LQKENI. CDR3 in amino acids: CASSPPVGSTNEQYF. Here the CDR3 DNA reads TGTGCCAGCTCACCACCGGTCGGGAGTACTAACGAGCAGTACTTC.

This clone was recorded once. This rearrangement joins TRBV11-2 to TRBJ1-4; 10 positions match TRBD1. CDR3 length: 15 residues. The germline V gene encodes CDR1 SGHAT and CDR2 FQNNGV. V shed 5 bases, J shed 7 bases, and the junction held 7 bases outside the gene matches. CDR3 DNA sequence: TGTGCCAGCAGCCTCTCGACAGGGGGCGGTGAAAAACTGTTTTTT. Protein product: CASSLSTGGGEKLFF.

The chain couples TRBV28 to TRBJ2-5, with 8 nucleotides matching TRBD1. J lost 5 bases, V lost 10 bases, and 6 bases had no gene match. CDR3 length: 12 residues. CDR1 is MDHEN and CDR2 is SYDVKM in the germline V gene. The CDR3 loop reads CAIDRGRETQYF. CDR3 DNA: TGTGCCATAGACAGGGGACGGGAGACCCAGTACTTC.